This entry lists 9 T cell receptor beta chains sequenced from one sample in a study of blood T cell repertoires in COVID-19. The data were produced by immunoSEQ multiplex PCR, yet TCRdb's version contains in-frame clones alone and is incomplete. The table has 250,000 to 300,000 clones, just over 90% seen once. The sequenced sample was PBMCs or T cells enriched from blood (not recorded which). These receptors were obtained from a woman between 40 and 55 years old with acute COVID-19.

This sequence joins TRBV7-9 and TRBJ2-4; D unclear. This CDR3 has 12 residues. In germline, CDR1 is SEHNR, CDR2 FQNEAQ (reference sequence). Trimming pared 5 bases from V and 8 bases from J, leaving 10 bases between. CDR3: CASSPAVDIQYF. The CDR3 bases are TGTGCCAGCAGCCCCGCGGTGGACATTCAGTACTTC.

This clone was recorded once. The chain links TRBV5-1 to TRBJ2-7, with 7 bases matching TRBD1. Germline CDR1 reads SGHRS; CDR2 reads YFSETQ. This CDR3 is built from 14 residues. V shed 1 base and J 5 bases; nucleotides not matched to a gene: 6. CDR3: CASSLRGPMDEQYF. The CDR3 DNA follows: TGCGCCAGCAGCTTGAGGGGGCCCATGGACGAGCAGTACTTC.

The chain couples TRBV30 to TRBJ2-3; 11 bases match TRBD2. This CDR3 is built from 15 residues. Germline CDR1 reads GTSNPN; CDR2 reads SVGIG (reference sequence). The V gene end was trimmed by 0 bases and the J gene end by 4 bases; junction bases not matched to a gene: 3. CDR3: CAWSVLAGGADTQYF. In DNA, the CDR3 is TGTGCCTGGAGTGTCTTAGCGGGAGGGGCAGATACGCAGTATTTT.

This chain links TRBV15 with TRBJ1-5; the D is unclear. From germline, CDR1 is LNHNV and CDR2 YYDKDF (reference sequence). The germline V and J ends were trimmed by 0 bases and 6 bases, with 12 bases remaining between them. The CDR3 is 15 amino acids. CDR3 region: CATSRDPAGSQPQHF. CDR3 nucleotides: TGTGCCACCAGCAGAGATCCCGCAGGTAGTCAGCCCCAGCATTTT.

This sequence joins TRBV18 and TRBJ1-1, with D possibly being TRBD1 (5 bases). V was pared by 1 base and J by 8 bases, with 14 bases between. Germline V gives CDR1 KGHSH, CDR2 LQKENI. The CDR3 totals 14 residues. The CDR3 is CASSPLLGAKEAFF. CDR3 bases: TGTGCCAGCTCACCACTATTAGGGGCGAAGGAAGCTTTCTTT.

V and J are TRBV6-5 and TRBJ2-3; 9 nucleotides agree with TRBD1. This CDR3 has 15 residues. The ends lost 4 bases at V and 3 bases at J; junction bases unmatched: 5. Germline CDR1 reads MNHEY; CDR2 reads SVGAGI. The CDR3 nucleotides are TGTGCCAGCAGTTCACAGGGGGCTTTGACAGATACGCAGTATTTT. It codes for CASSSQGALTDTQYF.

The chain combines TRBV7-9 with TRBJ1-1; D gene unclear. The V end lost 2 bases, the J end lost 0 bases, and 4 bases lay between the germline ends. The CDR3 sequence is 13 residues long. Germline-derived CDR1 and CDR2 are SEHNR and FQNEAQ (reference sequence). The CDR3 loop is CASSLRLNTEAFF. The CDR3 DNA sequence: TGTGCCAGCAGCTTACGGTTGAACACTGAAGCTTTCTTT.

The chain employs TRBV2 and TRBJ1-3; D gene ambiguous. This CDR3 region has 13 residues. Germline CDR1 reads SNHLY; CDR2 reads FYNNEI. V shed 7 bases and J shed 0 bases, with 7 bases lying between them. CDR3 in DNA: TGTGCCAGCACAGGCGACTCTGGAAACACCATATATTTT. This translates into CASTGDSGNTIYF.

The chain employs TRBV7-2 and TRBJ2-3, with TRBD2 matching over 10 bases. V gave up 4 bases and J gave up 1 base; unmatched junction bases: 14. CDR3 size: 19 residues. From germline, CDR1 is SGHTA and CDR2 FQGNSA. In nucleotides, the CDR3 is TGTGCCAGCAGCTCCCCAAGCGGGAGGGCCTGGAGAGGCACAGATACGCAGTATTTT. Its protein is CASSSPSGRAWRGTDTQYF.